This T cell receptor (beta chain) stems from a study of T cell changes during pregnancy in multiple sclerosis. Using immunoSEQ multiplex PCR, the repertoire was profiled, and TCRdb retains in-frame clones only, with some absent. The table records fewer than 70,000 clones, 94% of them present only once. The CDR3 loop spans 15 amino acids. V lost 9 bases to trimming and J lost 2 bases, with 19 bases between them. Germline V gene lookup returns CDR1 MDHEN and CDR2 SYDVKM. The input for sequencing was CD8+ T cells from peripheral blood mononuclear cells, taken in the third trimester of pregnancy. This TCR came from a female donor with multiple sclerosis, enrolled in a pregnancy study. The V call is TRBV28, the J call TRBJ2-5; D may be TRBD2 (6 bases). Here the CDR3 DNA reads TGTGCCAGTGATCTCCGGAGGGAGGCTCAAGAGACCCAGTACTTC. It is translated as CASDLRREAQETQYF.